This TCR beta chain was sequenced in a study of blood T cell repertoires in COVID-19. Study-level information: Sites across the United States, Italy and Spain contributed samples from acute and convalescent COVID-19. T cells, B-cell-depleted T cells, or PBMCs supplied cDNA or gDNA.

A Seattle source enrolled patients during active infection and followed them longitudinally. Original handling: The assay estimated nucleated cells by amplifying reference gene primers. Method: immunoSEQ multiplex PCR; TCRdb's copy keeps in-frame clones and lacks some. For V, J and clone size, that table is used; D and trimming come from the DNA. The table shows about 170,000 clones, with 84% occurring only once. The CDR3 has 13 amino acids. Trimming took 0 bases from V and 8 from J, leaving 8 bases between them. Germline CDR1 LNHNV, CDR2 YYDKDF (reference sequence). The TCR originated in a woman aged 80 or over with COVID-19, enrolled during active disease. The source material was peripheral blood. The V gene is TRBV15, the J gene TRBJ2-4; TRBD2 is a possible D gene (5 bases). The CDR3: CATSRELVDIQYF. CDR3 sequence (DNA): TGTGCCACCAGCAGAGAACTAGTAGACATTCAGTACTTC.